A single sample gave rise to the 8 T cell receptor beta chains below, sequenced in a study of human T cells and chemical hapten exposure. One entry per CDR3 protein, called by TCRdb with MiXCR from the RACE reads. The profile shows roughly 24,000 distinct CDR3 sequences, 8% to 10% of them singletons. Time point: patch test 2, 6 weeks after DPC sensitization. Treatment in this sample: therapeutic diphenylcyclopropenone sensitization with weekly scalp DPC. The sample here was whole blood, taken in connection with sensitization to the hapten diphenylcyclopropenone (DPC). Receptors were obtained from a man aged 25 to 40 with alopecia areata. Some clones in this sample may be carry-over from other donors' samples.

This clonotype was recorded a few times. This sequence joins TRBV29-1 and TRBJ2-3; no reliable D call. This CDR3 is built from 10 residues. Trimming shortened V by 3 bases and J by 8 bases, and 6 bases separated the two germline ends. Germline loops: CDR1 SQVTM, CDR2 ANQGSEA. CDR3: CSVDTSTQYF. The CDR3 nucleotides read TGCAGCGTTGATACGAGTACGCAGTATTTT.

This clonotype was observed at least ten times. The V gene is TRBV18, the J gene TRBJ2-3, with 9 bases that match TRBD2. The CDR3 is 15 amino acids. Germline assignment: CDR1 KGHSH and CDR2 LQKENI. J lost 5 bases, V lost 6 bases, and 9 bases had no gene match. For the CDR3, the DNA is TGTGCCAGCTCCGCTGCGGGAGGGCCCGGAGATACGCAGTATTTT. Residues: CASSAAGGPGDTQYF. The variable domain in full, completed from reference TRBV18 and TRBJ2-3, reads NAGVMQNPRHLVRRRGQEARLRCSPMKGHSHVYWYRQLPEEGLKFMVYLQKENIIDESGMPKERFSAEFPKEGPSILRIQQVVRGDSAAYFCASSAAGGPGDTQYFGPGTRLTVL.

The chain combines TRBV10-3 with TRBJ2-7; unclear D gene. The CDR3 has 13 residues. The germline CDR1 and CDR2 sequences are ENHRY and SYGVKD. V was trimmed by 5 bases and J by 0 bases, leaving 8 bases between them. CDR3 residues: CAISFPSSYEQYF. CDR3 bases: TGTGCCATCAGTTTTCCCAGCTCCTACGAGCAGTACTTC.

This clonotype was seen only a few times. CDR3 in amino acids: CATSPGPRPGTDTQYF. CDR3 nucleotide sequence: TGTGCCACCAGCCCCGGCCCACGGCCGGGTACAGATACGCAGTATTTT. The genes are TRBV15 and TRBJ2-3; D call uncertain. The V gene's germline CDR1 is LNHNV and CDR2 YYDKDF (reference sequence). Trimming stripped 5 bases from V and 3 bases from J, with 18 bases between. CDR3 length: 16 amino acids.

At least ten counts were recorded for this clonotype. CDR3 nucleotides: TGTGCCAGCAGCTTTGGTCCTGGGGGTCCGGATCAGCCCCAGCATTTT. This encodes CASSFGPGGPDQPQHF. V usage is TRBV7-9 and J usage is TRBJ1-5, with D possibly matching TRBD1 (5 bases). V lost 3 bases and J 5 bases, leaving 17 bases between the germline ends. This CDR3 has 16 amino acids. Germline-derived CDR1 and CDR2 are SEHNR and FQNEAQ (reference sequence). Full variable domain (outside the CDR3, taken from reference TRBV7-9 and TRBJ1-5): DTGVSQNPRHKITKRGQNVTFRCDPISEHNRLYWYRQTLGQGPEFLTYFQNEAQLEKSRLLSDRFSAERPKGSFSTLEIQRTEQGDSAMYLCASSFGPGGPDQPQHFGDGTRLSIL.

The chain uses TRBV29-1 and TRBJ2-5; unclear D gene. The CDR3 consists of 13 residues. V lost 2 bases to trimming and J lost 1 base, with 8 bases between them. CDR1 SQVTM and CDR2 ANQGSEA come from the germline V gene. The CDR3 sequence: CSVESGIQETQYF. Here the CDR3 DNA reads TGCAGCGTTGAATCAGGAATCCAAGAGACCCAGTACTTC.

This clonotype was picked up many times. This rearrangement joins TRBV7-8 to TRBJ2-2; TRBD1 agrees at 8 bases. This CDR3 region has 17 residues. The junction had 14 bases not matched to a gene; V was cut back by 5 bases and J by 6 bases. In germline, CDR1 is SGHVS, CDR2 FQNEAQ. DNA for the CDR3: TGTGCCAGCAGCCAGAGCCCAGACAGGGGAATCGCCGGGGAGCTGTTTTTT. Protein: CASSQSPDRGIAGELFF.

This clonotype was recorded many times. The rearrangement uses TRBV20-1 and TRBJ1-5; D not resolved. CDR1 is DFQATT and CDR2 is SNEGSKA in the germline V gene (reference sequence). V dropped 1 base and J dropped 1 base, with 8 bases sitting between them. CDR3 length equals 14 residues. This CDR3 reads CSARVRNSNQPQHF. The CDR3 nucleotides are TGCAGTGCTAGAGTGAGGAACAGCAATCAGCCCCAGCATTTT.